The entry below gives a single T cell receptor (beta chain) sequence along with its context. The antigen it binds to is not known. One base away there is no much larger clone; base qualities are not given. The sample originates from a study of blood T cell repertoires in COVID-19 (dated by TCRdb to 2020 to 2022). Context from the whole study: Collaborator samples came from the United States, Italy and Spain and covered acute and convalescent phases of COVID-19. The sample metadata nearly always contained a de-identified subject ID, COVID-19 status, age in years and sex. The prospective study material was composed of cDNA or gDNA derived from T cells, B-cell-depleted T cells, or PBMCs. Subjects who had been exposed to COVID-19, were actively infected with it, or had recovered from it provided the deeply sampled blood TCRbeta repertoires that made up the dataset. Where available, HLA class I and class II types were taken from metadata supplied by the sample provider and were not determined by assay-based typing. Samples came from the ongoing ImmuneRACE study (first 160 participants) plus 1,254 subjects from 6 global collaborators. The repertoires were made available in a free public database intended to serve as a resource for research on the immune response to SARS-CoV-2. The paper as a whole reports these results and caveats: Clinical and demographic metadata were provided uncurated, with the amount varying by source and participant.

Participants in the prospective study were aged roughly 18 to 100 years, lived in approximately 26 United States geographic areas, and enrolled through a virtual design. In the prospective study, cohorts were assigned on the basis of participant-reported clinical history obtained from a screening survey and a study questionnaire. Recovered participants in ImmuneRACE Cohort 3 were defined by two consecutive negative NP/OP PCR tests, clearance by a healthcare professional, or resolution of symptoms. In the prospective study, mobile phlebotomists collected whole blood, serum and a nasopharyngeal or oropharyngeal swab from each participant. Participants in the prospective study had the option to provide additional blood draws and questionnaires over a roughly 2-month period. Before DNA extraction, prospective study blood samples were shipped either frozen or at room temperature. TCRbeta CDR3 regions were amplified from genomic DNA by means of the immunoSEQ Assay, a bias-controlled multiplex PCR. In the paper's pipeline: The number of nucleated cells in each sample was estimated from the amplification of reference gene primers within the assay. Sequence reads were collapsed and filtered to measure the absolute abundance of every unique TCRbeta CDR3 rearrangement. Productive Simpson clonality was computed per sample as the square root of Simpson's diversity index over productive rearrangements. TCRdb mirrors the immuneACCESS table, restricted to in-frame sequences. Some clones are absent from its copies; in checked studies, under half trace to an unresolved V gene, and the reason for the others is unknown. V, J and clone size are those of that table, while D and trimming were read from the DNA. Across this sample there are approximately 400,000 clones, with around 83% seen only once. The biggest ten clones account for less than 6% of the sample.

This receptor was identified in a woman in her fifties or sixties who had recovered from COVID-19. Sample: PBMCs or T cells enriched from blood (not recorded which).

The DNA sequence is given as TGTGCCAGCGGAGAACAGGGGGTGAACACTGAAGCTTTCTTT. Its protein is CASGEQGVNTEAFF. The V gene is TRBV7-2 and the J gene is TRBJ1-1; TRBD1 agrees with 8 junctional bases. CDR1 SGHTA and CDR2 FQGNSA are derived from the germline V gene. The CDR3 numbers 14 residues from cysteine through phenylalanine. Of all the DNA, just the CDR3 is kept, 42 bases in frame from base 1. The junction shows trimming of 8 bases on V and 0 bases on J, and the gene matches do not reach 5 bases of it. When the CDR3 is completed using the reference TRBV7-2 and TRBJ1-1 genes on either side, the full variable domain is GAGVSQSPSNKVTEKGKDVELRCDPISGHTALYWYRQSLGQGLEFLIYFQGNSAPDKSGLPSDRFSAERTGGSVSTLTIQRTQQEDSAVYLCASGEQGVNTEAFFGQGTRLTVV.